This TCR beta chain was sequenced for a study of cytomegalovirus exposure and HLA in healthy donors listed by TCRdb under 2017. About the full investigation: According to an earlier analysis of 587 of the donors, about 179 million T cells yielded 117 million unique TCR beta sequences and approximately 300 Gb of sequence data. High-throughput TCR immunosequencing, statistical association of individual TCRs with disease status, and machine learning were combined to predict cytomegalovirus infection status. A later analysis re-analyzed previously published TCR beta repertoires from approximately 670 donors and added high-resolution HLA genotyping to study TCR occurrence patterns. The study aimed to test whether signatures of past pathogen exposure could be identified by cataloging public T cell receptors. Across some 400 genotyped donors of the cohort, an average of roughly 250,000 unique TCR beta nucleotide sequences per donor were sequenced, and 15% to 20% of those sequences were non-productive. Among the roughly 400 genotyped donors, more than 70% belonged to the genetic ancestry cluster associated with self-reported Caucasian donors. Around 300 gigabases of sequencing data and approximately 85 million unique TCR sequences were included in an early release covering roughly 600 HLA-typed donors. The number of typed donors differed by locus: roughly 620-630 for A, B, C, DRB1 and DQB1; approximately 530 for DQA1; about 600 for DPA1; and around 470 for DPB1. A separate validation cohort of roughly 120 different subjects was used in addition to the roughly 640-subject first cohort. Every discovery cohort repertoire had been produced on one sequencing platform. To decide whether each TCR beta V gene segment behaved as functional or pseudogenic, an earlier analysis of 587 of the donors relied on high-throughput TCR beta sequencing. HLA typing included class I and class II loci at four-digit resolution. Four to six DR-DQ haplotypes were handled as single units for association and clustering, since linkage in the cohort was strong. Rather than using new phenotypic data, the later analysis identified candidate immune exposures from TCR beta sequences and from how often those sequences occurred across donors. The T cell repertoires of around 730 subjects were profiled by immunosequencing and related to cytomegalovirus serostatus. Donor age, sex, ethnicity and CMV serostatus were compiled alongside the repertoire data. In a later genetic analysis, genome-wide SNP genotypes for about three fifths of the roughly 670 donors were used, and that subset was treated as a discovery cohort. The paper's findings and limits, for the study overall: In both the original and validation cohorts, the classifier was reported to diagnose cytomegalovirus status with high specificity and sensitivity. In this cohort, only TCR beta chains were sequenced, and detectable features were limited by the absence of alpha or paired-chain data. Because counts were too low, 15 or so rarely observed V segments, including chromosome 9 orphons, were excluded from the earlier analysis of 500 to 700 of the donors. A later genetic analysis associated a missense DCLRE1C variant with V-gene and J-gene trimming of TCR beta chains, and an independent cohort replicated the association. Because HLA typing was missing for some donors at each locus, association tests included only the typed subset. A further reported finding was that TCR beta sequences accurately predicted the HLA-A and HLA-B alleles for most subjects in the first cohort. While some public TCRs were present in many individuals, most TCR sequences turned up only very rarely across donors. Three of the identified cytomegalovirus-associated TCR beta chains were confirmed in vitro to be specific for cytomegalovirus antigens. Presence/absence analyses assumed roughly uniform sequencing depth across donors, an assumption that may not hold. Broadly in line with IMGT annotations, most TCR beta V segments showed up in productive rearrangements about 90% or about 30% of the time in an earlier analysis of several hundred of the donors. The authors suggested that the approach could potentially be generalized to other disease states and immunological phenotypes. For the cohort, immune exposure information was limited to CMV serostatus. According to a later genetic analysis, donors in an Asian-associated ancestry cluster had fewer N-insertions in productive TCRs than the approximately 610-donor mean. A group of highly shared sequence variants was considered likely to be a technical artifact of the sequencing pipeline. Specific HLA alleles were associated with 15,000 to 20,000 TCR beta sequences at a false discovery rate of 0.05 in a later analysis. Because the 87-base-pair reads could not distinguish some IMGT-functional V segments, including TRBV6-2 and TRBV6-3, those segments were excluded. Correlated functional status among segregating V segments might be attributable to linkage disequilibrium, but an unknown experimental factor could not be ruled out. When HLA alleles, especially DR and DQ, strongly co-occurred, TCR associations were difficult to assign to individual alleles. According to a later analysis, TCR association rates differed among HLA loci, with DRB1 alleles showing the most associated TCRs and HLA-C alleles showing the fewest. A later analysis found that most CMV-associated TCR beta chains appeared HLA-restricted, with HLA associations seemingly driven largely by CMV exposure. Several of the top co-occurrence clusters appeared to be linked to parvovirus B19, influenza, CMV and Epstein-Barr virus, according to a later analysis. The study gave a list of about 160 TCR beta chains associated with cytomegalovirus. In a later analysis, HLA-associated TCR beta chains showed more clonal expansion and lower generation probabilities than non-associated chains that were equally common.

The cohort comprised 550 to 700 healthy bone marrow donors. At the time of sampling, every cohort member was nominally healthy, though immune exposures that went unrecorded were likely present. The donor tested CMV seronegative and was one of the 352 seronegative cohort members. A peripheral blood sample was collected from each donor, and TCR beta sequencing was performed on peripheral blood mononuclear cells. Genomic DNA was extracted from the blood cell samples with the Qiagen DNeasy Blood Extraction Kit. The library relied on the immunoSEQ multiplex PCR assay. The multiplex PCR relied on a mix of 60 forward primers for TCR Vbeta segments and 13 reverse primers for TCR Jbeta segments. The CDR3 region of rearranged TCR beta genes was amplified from genomic DNA by a multiplex PCR assay. The amplified TCR beta libraries were sequenced on the Illumina HiSeq System as 87-base-pair reads. The original pipeline was this. Across the roughly 640 repertoires, a later analysis counted 60 million to 90 million unique TCR beta chains, 9.5 million to 13 million of which were shared by at least two donors. To remove PCR and sequencing errors, raw reads were error-corrected and collapsed into unique sequences using a nearest-neighbor algorithm that merged closely related sequences. CDR3 sequences were aligned to IMGT reference sequences to assign V, D and J gene segments. For a sequence to be retained, a match of at least six nucleotides was required to both a V gene segment and a J gene segment. Rearrangements were called productive when the CDR3 lacked stop codons and stayed in frame with V and J; all others were non-productive. CDR3 was defined by IMGT convention, running from the second conserved V-encoded cysteine to the conserved J-encoded phenylalanine. Sequences without an unambiguous match to a single V gene segment were excluded from the earlier analysis of about 640 of the donors. An earlier analysis of fewer than 750 of the donors called V segments functional above 56.7% productive rearrangements and segregating when the between-donor standard deviation exceeded 5%. A statistical classification framework was developed to diagnose cytomegalovirus status using the catalog of TCR beta chain sequences. V and J gene assignment, in a later analysis, came from comparing TCR nucleotide sequences with IMGT/GENE-DB human TR gene sequences. The TCRdist pipeline was used in a later analysis to assign CDR3 sequences and most-parsimonious VDJ recombination scenarios. In a later analysis, every TCR beta chain was defined by the combination of its CDR3 amino acid sequence and its V-gene family, and reads without a unique V-gene family were dropped. As a way to deal with suspected cross-contamination and a sequencing artifact, a later analysis dropped 640 or so nucleotide sequences that were highly shared and had low generation probability. In a later analysis, a clonal expansion index was calculated for each public chain from normalized within-repertoire ranks of inferred template counts. In a later analysis, generation probabilities were computed with a VDJ recombination model fitted to out-of-frame rearrangements, and the resulting probabilities were checked against IGoR. In a later analysis, hypergeometric tests were used to score TCR-TCR, TCR-HLA and TCR-CMV co-occurrence, with a repertoire-size bias correction applied to TCR pairs. In a later analysis, false discovery rates were estimated by permuting HLA or CMV assignments 20 times. In a later analysis, co-occurring TCRs were grouped using DBSCAN, and TCRdist sequence similarity was added for clustering within HLA-allele-positive subsets. Repertoires with fewer than 30,000 or more than 120,000 public chains, plus five repertoires with anomalous nucleotide sharing, were excluded from co-occurrence clustering. Here the immuneACCESS table is served through TCRdb, limited to in-frame sequences with V and J called. Missing clones are a known gap in these copies; in checked studies unresolved V genes cover under half, and the rest lacks a known reason. That table is the source of V, J and clone size, and D and trimming were worked out from the DNA. Present in this sample are nearly 110,000 clones, roughly four fifths of which were seen just once. The top ten clonotypes cover more than 3% of the sample.

CDR1 and CDR2, looked up from the germline V gene (reference sequence), are SEHNR and FQNEAQ. V and J lose 4 bases and 2 bases, and a span of 15 bases separates them. The cysteine opens and the phenylalanine closes a CDR3 of 16 amino acids. Only the CDR3 DNA stays, 48 bases, in frame from base 1. Concerning this clone: Which antigen it targets is not known. No base quality values were provided; no much bigger clone lies one nucleotide off.

Recombination joined TRBV7-9 with TRBJ2-1; a weak D assignment points to TRBD1 (7 bases agree). Sequencing input: PBMCs. This sequence originates from a man aged 55 to 70 in good health and CMV-seronegative. In nucleotides, the sequence is TGTGCCAGCAGCTCCAGGGGGGCCCCTACCTACAATGAGCAGTTCTTC. Its translation reads: CASSSRGAPTYNEQFF.